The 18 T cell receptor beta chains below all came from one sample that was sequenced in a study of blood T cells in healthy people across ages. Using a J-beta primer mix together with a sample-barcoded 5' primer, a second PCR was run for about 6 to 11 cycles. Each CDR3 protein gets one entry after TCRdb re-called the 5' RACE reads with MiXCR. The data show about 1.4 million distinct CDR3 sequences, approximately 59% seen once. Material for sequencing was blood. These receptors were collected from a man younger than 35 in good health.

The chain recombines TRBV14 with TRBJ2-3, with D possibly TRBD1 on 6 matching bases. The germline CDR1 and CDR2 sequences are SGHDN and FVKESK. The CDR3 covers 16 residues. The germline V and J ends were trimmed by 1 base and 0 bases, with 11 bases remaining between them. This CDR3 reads CASSQAYQGSTDTQYF. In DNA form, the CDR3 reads TGTGCCAGCAGCCAAGCTTATCAGGGGAGCACAGATACGCAGTATTTT.

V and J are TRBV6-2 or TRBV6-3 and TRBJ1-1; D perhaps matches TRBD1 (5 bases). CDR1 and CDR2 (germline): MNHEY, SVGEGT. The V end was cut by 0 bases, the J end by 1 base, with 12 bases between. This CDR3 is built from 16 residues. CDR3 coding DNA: TGTGCCAGCAGTTACTCGGGACTTCGCAGGAACACTGAAGCTTTCTTT. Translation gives CASSYSGLRRNTEAFF.

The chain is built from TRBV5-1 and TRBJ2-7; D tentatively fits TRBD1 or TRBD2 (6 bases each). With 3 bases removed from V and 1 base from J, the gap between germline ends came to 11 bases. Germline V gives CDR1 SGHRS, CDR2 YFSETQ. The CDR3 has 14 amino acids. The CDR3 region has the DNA TGCGCCAGCAGCTCCGAAGGGGGGTCCTACGAGCAGTACTTC. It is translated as CASSSEGGSYEQYF.

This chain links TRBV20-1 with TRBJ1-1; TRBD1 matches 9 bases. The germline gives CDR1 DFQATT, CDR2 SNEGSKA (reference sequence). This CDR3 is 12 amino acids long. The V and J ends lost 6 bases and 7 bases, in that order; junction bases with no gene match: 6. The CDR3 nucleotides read TGCAGTGCAAGGACAGGGGCGAGTGAAGCTTTCTTT. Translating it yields CSARTGASEAFF.

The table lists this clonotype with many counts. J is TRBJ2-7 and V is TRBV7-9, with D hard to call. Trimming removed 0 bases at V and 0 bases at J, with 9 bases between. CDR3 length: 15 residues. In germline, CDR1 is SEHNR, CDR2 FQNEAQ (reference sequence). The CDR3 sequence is CASSLAGGSSYEQYF. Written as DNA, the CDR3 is TGTGCCAGCAGCTTAGCTGGCGGCAGCTCCTACGAGCAGTACTTC.

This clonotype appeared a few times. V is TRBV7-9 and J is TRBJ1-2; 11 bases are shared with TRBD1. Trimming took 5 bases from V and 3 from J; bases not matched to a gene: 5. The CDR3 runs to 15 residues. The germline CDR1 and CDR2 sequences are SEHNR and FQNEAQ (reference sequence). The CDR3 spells CASSAMDRGHYGYTF. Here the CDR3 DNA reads TGTGCCAGCAGCGCGATGGACAGGGGGCACTATGGCTACACCTTC.

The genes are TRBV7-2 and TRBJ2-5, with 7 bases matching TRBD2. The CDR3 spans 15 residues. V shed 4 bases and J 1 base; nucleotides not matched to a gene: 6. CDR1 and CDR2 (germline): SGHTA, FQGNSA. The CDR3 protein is CASSYFGGGQETQYF. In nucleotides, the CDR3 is TGTGCCAGCAGCTATTTCGGCGGGGGCCAAGAGACCCAGTACTTC.

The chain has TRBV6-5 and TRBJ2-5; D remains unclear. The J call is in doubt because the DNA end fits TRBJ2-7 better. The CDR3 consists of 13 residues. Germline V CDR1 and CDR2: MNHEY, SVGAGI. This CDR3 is CASSQAIPYEQYF. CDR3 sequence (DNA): TGTGCCAGCAGTCAGGCCATCCCCTACGAGCAGTACTTC.

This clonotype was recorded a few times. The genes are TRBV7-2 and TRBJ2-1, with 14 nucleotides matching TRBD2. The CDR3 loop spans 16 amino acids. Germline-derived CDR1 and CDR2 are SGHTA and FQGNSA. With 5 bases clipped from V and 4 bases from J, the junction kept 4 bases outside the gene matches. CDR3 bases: TGTGCCAGCAGCCGGACTAGCGGGGGGACTTACAATGAGCAGTTCTTC. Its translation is CASSRTSGGTYNEQFF.

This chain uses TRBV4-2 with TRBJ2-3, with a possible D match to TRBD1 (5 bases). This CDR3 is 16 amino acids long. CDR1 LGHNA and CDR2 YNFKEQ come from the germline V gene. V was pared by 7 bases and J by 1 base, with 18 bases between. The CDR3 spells CASTGSIGQGTDTQYF. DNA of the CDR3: TGTGCCAGCACCGGGTCTATCGGACAAGGCACAGATACGCAGTATTTT.

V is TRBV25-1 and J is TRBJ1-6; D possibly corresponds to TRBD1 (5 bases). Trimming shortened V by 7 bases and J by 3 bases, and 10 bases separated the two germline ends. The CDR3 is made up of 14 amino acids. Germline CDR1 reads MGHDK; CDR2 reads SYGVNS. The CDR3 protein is CASTRDGYNSPLHF. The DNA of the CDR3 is TGTGCCAGCACAAGGGACGGCTATAATTCACCCCTCCACTTT.

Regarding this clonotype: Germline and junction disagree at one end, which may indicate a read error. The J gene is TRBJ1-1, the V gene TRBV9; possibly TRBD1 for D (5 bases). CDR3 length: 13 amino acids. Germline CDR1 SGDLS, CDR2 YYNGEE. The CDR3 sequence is CAGSVAAGPEAFF. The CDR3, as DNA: TGTGCCGGCAGCGTAGCTGCGGGGCCTGAAGCTTTCTTT.

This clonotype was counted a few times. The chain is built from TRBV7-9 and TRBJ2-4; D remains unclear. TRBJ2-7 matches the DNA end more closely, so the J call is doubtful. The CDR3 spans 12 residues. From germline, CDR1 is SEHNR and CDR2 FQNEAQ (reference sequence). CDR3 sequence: CASSLGQDEQYF. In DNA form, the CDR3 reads TGTGCCAGCTCCCTCGGGCAGGACGAGCAGTACTTC.

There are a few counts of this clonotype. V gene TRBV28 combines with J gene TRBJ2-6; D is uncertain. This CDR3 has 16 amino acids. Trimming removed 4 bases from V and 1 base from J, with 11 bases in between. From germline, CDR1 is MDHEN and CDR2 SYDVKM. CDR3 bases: TGTGCCAGCAGTTCCCCGATGGCATCTGGGGCCAACGTCCTGACTTTC. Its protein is CASSSPMASGANVLTF.

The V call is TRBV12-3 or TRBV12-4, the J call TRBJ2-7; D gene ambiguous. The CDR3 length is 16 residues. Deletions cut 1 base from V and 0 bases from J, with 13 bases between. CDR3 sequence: CASSLERYGLSYEQYF. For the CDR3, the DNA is TGTGCCAGCAGTTTAGAGCGATACGGTCTCTCCTACGAGCAGTACTTC.

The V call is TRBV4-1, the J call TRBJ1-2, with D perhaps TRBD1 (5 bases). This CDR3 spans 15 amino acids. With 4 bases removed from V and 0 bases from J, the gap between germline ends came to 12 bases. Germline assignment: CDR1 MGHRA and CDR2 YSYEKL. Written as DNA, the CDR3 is TGCGCCAGCAGCCGTGGGACGGATACTAACTATGGCTACACCTTC. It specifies CASSRGTDTNYGYTF.

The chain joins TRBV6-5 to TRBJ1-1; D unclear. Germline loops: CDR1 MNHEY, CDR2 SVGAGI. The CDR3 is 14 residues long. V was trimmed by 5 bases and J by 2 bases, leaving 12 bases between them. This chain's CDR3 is CASSRPSENTEAFF. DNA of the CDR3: TGTGCCAGCAGTAGACCCTCGGAAAACACTGAAGCTTTCTTT.

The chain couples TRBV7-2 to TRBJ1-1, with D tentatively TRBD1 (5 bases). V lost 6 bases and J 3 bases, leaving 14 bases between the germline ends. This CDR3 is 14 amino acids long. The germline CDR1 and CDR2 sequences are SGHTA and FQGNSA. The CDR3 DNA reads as TGTGCCAGCAGTATCCACGGCAGGGACACTGAAGCTTTCTTT. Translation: CASSIHGRDTEAFF.